This entry lists 18 T cell receptor beta chains sequenced from one sample in a study of vaccination and CD4 T cells after COVID-19. Their cognate antigens are unknown. Indicated treatment: roughly ten-day PBMC culture with coronavirus spike peptide pools or control peptides (ViraFEST assay). Sequence data for DNA of cultured CD4+ T cells were generated by the Oncomine TCR Beta short-read assay. TCRdb itself ran the PCR reads through MiXCR, one entry per CDR3 protein. The sample holds 11,000 to 15,000 distinct CDR3 sequences, approximately 61% seen once. Input material: CD4+ T cells from blood, cultured in vitro. Receptors were obtained from a human donor who had recovered from COVID-19.

This clonotype was detected only a few times. The rearrangement uses TRBV6-2 or TRBV6-3 and TRBJ2-4; possible D gene TRBD2, 6 bases. Germline V gene data show CDR1 as MNHEY and CDR2 as SVGEGT. V dropped 5 bases and J dropped 0 bases, with 11 bases sitting between them. The CDR3 has 15 residues. The CDR3 DNA reads as TGTGCCAGCAGTGAATATAGCGGAGCCAAAAACATTCAGTACTTC. Translation: CASSEYSGAKNIQYF.

The chain couples TRBV7-9 to TRBJ1-1, with no clear D. Germline values: CDR1 SEHNR, CDR2 FQNEAQ (reference sequence). This CDR3 has 14 amino acids. V was trimmed by 5 bases and J by 3 bases, leaving 13 bases between them. CDR3 sequence reads: CASSPGPGDTEAFF. CDR3 coding DNA: TGTGCCAGCAGCCCGGGTCCTGGGGACACTGAAGCTTTCTTT.

V usage is TRBV28 and J usage is TRBJ1-2; TRBD1 matches at 10 bases. CDR3 length: 15 residues. CDR1 is MDHEN and CDR2 is SYDVKM in the germline V gene. V was clipped by 3 bases and J by 8 bases; unmatched bases: 9. The CDR3 is CASSFAGTGVGGYTF. In DNA, the CDR3 is TGTGCCAGCAGTTTTGCCGGGACAGGGGTGGGCGGCTACACCTTC.

This clonotype has just one count. The gene calls are TRBV6-1 and TRBJ2-7, with no clear D. V lost 7 bases and J lost 2, with 12 bases in between. The CDR3 contains 13 residues. Germline CDR1 is MNHNS and CDR2 is SASEGT. CDR3 DNA: TGTGCCAGCACTAAAGGAATTCCCTACGAGCAGTACTTC. It yields the protein CASTKGIPYEQYF.

The J gene is TRBJ1-2, the V gene TRBV24-1, with unresolved D. This CDR3 is 12 amino acids long. The V end lost 4 bases, the J end lost 1 base, and 3 bases lay between the germline ends. CDR1 is KGHDR and CDR2 is SFDVKD in the germline V gene. The CDR3 loop is CATSDSNYGYTF. The CDR3 nucleotides read TGTGCCACCAGTGACAGTAACTATGGCTACACCTTC.

There are a few counts of this clonotype. The chain has TRBV27 and TRBJ1-5; D is undetermined. Trimming removed 0 bases at V and 0 bases at J, with 3 bases between. From germline, CDR1 is MNHEY and CDR2 SMNVEV (reference sequence). The CDR3 spans 14 residues. In nucleotides, the CDR3 is TGTGCCAGCAGTTTATCTCGTAGCAATCAGCCCCAGCATTTT. It translates to CASSLSRSNQPQHF.

J is TRBJ2-2 and V is TRBV11-1, with D perhaps matching TRBD1 or TRBD2 (6 bases each). CDR3 size: 17 residues. CDR1 SGHAT and CDR2 FQDESV come from the germline V gene (reference sequence). Trimming took 4 bases from V and 2 from J, leaving 17 bases between them. The CDR3 nucleotides are TGTGCCAGCAGCTCCCCGAGGGGGAGGTCCAACACCGGGGAGCTGTTTTTT. It specifies CASSSPRGRSNTGELFF.

V and J are TRBV7-2 and TRBJ2-5; D may be TRBD2 (6 bases). The CDR3 runs 15 residues. Between the trimmed V and J ends, which lost 1 base and 3 bases, there was a span of 12 bases. Looked up from germline, CDR1 is SGHTA and CDR2 is FQGNSA. CDR3 bases: TGTGCCAGCAGCTTAGTGGGACTCGGGGAAGAGACCCAGTACTTC. Amino acids: CASSLVGLGEETQYF. The full variable domain, its missing parts supplied by reference TRBV7-2 and TRBJ2-5, is GAGVSQSPSNKVTEKGKDVELRCDPISGHTALYWYRQSLGQGLEFLIYFQGNSAPDKSGLPSDRFSAERTGGSVSTLTIQRTQQEDSAVYLCASSLVGLGEETQYFGPGTRLLVL.

The CDR3 spells CASSFGRSSGNTIYF. The CDR3 DNA follows: TGTGCCAGCAGTTTTGGTCGTAGCTCTGGAAACACCATATATTTT. This chain links TRBV28 with TRBJ1-3; D is uncertain. The CDR3 is made up of 15 amino acids. Germline V gives CDR1 MDHEN, CDR2 SYDVKM. The V gene lost 3 bases and the J gene lost 0 bases, with 9 bases spanning the gap.

V and J are TRBV11-3 and TRBJ2-5, with 9 nucleotides matching TRBD2. The CDR3 consists of 16 residues. Germline CDR1 and CDR2: SGHNT and YENEEA. The J segment lost 7 bases and the V segment lost 6 bases, leaving 15 bases of the junction unmatched. The CDR3 protein is CASSSGLAGGLGTQYF. The CDR3 DNA sequence: TGTGCCAGCAGTTCAGGGCTCGCGGGGGGGCTGGGGACCCAGTACTTC.

The gene calls are TRBV24-1 and TRBJ1-2, with TRBD1 as a possible D gene (5 bases). CDR3 length equals 13 residues. V lost 4 bases and J 6 bases, leaving 11 bases between the germline ends. The V gene's germline CDR1 is KGHDR and CDR2 SFDVKD. The CDR3 here is CATSEAGNDGYTF. CDR3 sequence (DNA): TGTGCCACCAGTGAGGCAGGGAACGATGGCTACACCTTC.

The CDR3 DNA reads as TGCAGTGCTAGAGAGGACACCTATCAGCCCCAGCATTTT. Protein sequence: CSAREDTYQPQHF. This sequence joins TRBV20-1 and TRBJ1-5; possibly TRBD1 for D (5 bases). The germline V gene encodes CDR1 DFQATT and CDR2 SNEGSKA (reference sequence). Trimming shortened V by 0 bases and J by 5 bases, and 8 bases separated the two germline ends. The CDR3 runs to 13 residues.

This clonotype was seen more than once but under ten times. This chain connects TRBV20-1 to TRBJ2-3; D may be TRBD2 (6 bases). V dropped 3 bases and J dropped 2 bases, with 12 bases sitting between them. The CDR3 contains 14 residues. Looked up from germline, CDR1 is DFQATT and CDR2 is SNEGSKA (reference sequence). The CDR3 region has the DNA TGCAGTGCTAGGACTAGTGACTTCACAGATACGCAGTATTTT. This encodes CSARTSDFTDTQYF.

The chain links TRBV6-2 or TRBV6-3 to TRBJ2-3, with TRBD2 identical over 8 bases. The CDR3 loop spans 16 amino acids. The germline V gene has CDR1 MNHEY and CDR2 SVGEGT. The junction had 13 bases not matched to a gene; V was cut back by 8 bases and J by 3 bases. This CDR3 is CASAPLAGRVTDTQYF. CDR3 in DNA: TGTGCCAGCGCCCCCTTAGCGGGAAGGGTGACAGATACGCAGTATTTT.

V is TRBV30 and J is TRBJ1-1; D perhaps matches TRBD1 (6 bases). Between the trimmed V and J ends, which lost 2 bases and 0 bases, there was a span of 13 bases. From germline, CDR1 is GTSNPN and CDR2 SVGIG (reference sequence). The CDR3 consists of 15 residues. Here the CDR3 DNA reads TGTGCCTGGAGTCCCAGGGGCGGGGTGAACACTGAAGCTTTCTTT. Translation gives CAWSPRGGVNTEAFF.

J is TRBJ1-6 and V is TRBV7-9; 7 bases are a match to TRBD1. The trim removed 5 bases at V and 10 bases at J, leaving 5 bases unmatched. This CDR3 has 13 amino acids. Germline CDR1 reads SEHNR; CDR2 reads FQNEAQ (reference sequence). CDR3 DNA: TGTGCCAGCAGCGTCGACAGGGACTCACCCCTCCACTTT. It encodes CASSVDRDSPLHF.

This clonotype was observed a few times. The rearrangement links TRBV6-1 to TRBJ1-1; D is uncertain. Germline assignment: CDR1 MNHNS and CDR2 SASEGT. Deletions cut 8 bases from V and 1 base from J, with 8 bases between. The CDR3 runs to 12 residues. CDR3 DNA: TGTGCCAGCCTAGTGGGGAACACTGAAGCTTTCTTT. Its protein is CASLVGNTEAFF.

The chain links TRBV30 to TRBJ1-1; D not certain. The CDR3 is 14 residues long. With 0 bases removed from V and 5 bases from J, the gap between germline ends came to 13 bases. Germline loops: CDR1 GTSNPN, CDR2 SVGIG (reference sequence). The DNA of the CDR3 is TGTGCCTGGAGTGTACCGGGATCTAGGACTGAAGCTTTCTTT. This encodes CAWSVPGSRTEAFF.